This T cell receptor beta chain was recorded in a study of T cell responses to AZD1222 COVID-19 vaccine. Profiling relied on immunoSEQ multiplex PCR, and the TCRdb table lists in-frame clones only, not all of them. This table holds fewer than 35,000 clones, approximately 93% found once. Notes on this clone: Its antigen is unknown.

Study observations and caveats: Spike-specific TCR breadth and depth went up after people got two AZD1222 doses. Sampling captured repertoires only after the peak T cell response.

This specimen consisted of peripheral blood, obtained on day 0 of AZD1222 vaccination. This TCR was sampled from an adult in good health.

CDR3 DNA: TGTGCCAGCAGCGTGAGTACAGGGGAGAACTATGGCTACACCTTC. Its protein product is CASSVSTGENYGYTF. The rearrangement links TRBV9 to TRBJ1-2; TRBD1 matches at 7 bases. Germline-derived CDR1 and CDR2 are SGDLS and YYNGEE. The CDR3 has 15 residues. The V segment lost 2 bases and the J segment 2 bases; nucleotides outside the gene matches: 6.